This TCR beta chain is from a study of beta chain features in type 1 diabetes. About the research overall: What patients shared with healthy donors was a similar profile of age, gender and cell yields. General study results and limits: The naive, central memory and Treg TCRB repertoires showed an apparent similarity that was greater among patients than among healthy donors. For patients and controls alike, PCR might favor shorter templates to the same degree.

Purities over 98% were achieved in all sorted populations. Of the isolated RNA, all was reverse transcribed, and so the sequenced material was expressed TCRB transcripts. Libraries were prepared by immunoSEQ multiplex PCR; TCRdb keeps only in-frame clonotypes and omits some of them. The table includes some 44,000 clones, about 51% detected once. The CDR3 extends over 14 amino acids. Germline CDR1 is SGHAT and CDR2 is FQDESV (reference sequence). Trimming stripped 3 bases from V and 2 bases from J, with 10 bases between. To note about this clone: Antigen unknown.

The chain couples TRBV11-1 to TRBJ2-5; no reliable D call. This sequence was found in a woman between 18 and 29 years old in good health. The sequenced sample was Tregs from blood. CDR3 bases: TGTGCCAGCAGCTTTAATAACGGGCAAGAGACCCAGTACTTC. Amino acids: CASSFNNGQETQYF.